The source of this T cell receptor beta chain is a study of T cells in localized non-small cell lung cancer. This clone was detected once. Its antigen is currently unknown. Between the trimmed V and J ends, which lost 6 bases and 4 bases, there was a span of 7 bases. Germline V gene lookup returns CDR1 MNHNY and CDR2 SVGAGI (reference sequence). The CDR3 consists of 12 residues. Repertoires were generated with immunoSEQ multiplex PCR, while TCRdb's copy carries only in-frame clones and drops some. The sample consists of approximately 5,200 clones, around 85% of them appearing once. Whole-study results and caveats: Sequencing was restricted to one tumor region; therefore, heterogeneity remains possible. Uninvolved nearby lung showed the greatest T cell clonality, exceeding that found in tumor. Appearance in adjacent lung was seen for a median approximately 59 of the top 100 tumor clones. Greater T cell density in blood accompanied longer overall survival.

This TCR came from a woman between 35 and 75 years old with stage II lung adenocarcinoma. The J gene is TRBJ1-5, the V gene TRBV6-6; D ambiguous. The sequencing used PBMCs, collected before any cancer treatment. The CDR3 nucleotides are TGTGCCAGCAGCAACCCTAATCAGCCCCAGCATTTT. It translates to CASSNPNQPQHF.